This T cell receptor (beta chain) was captured by sequencing in a study of STAT5B mutations in CD4+ large granular lymphocyte leukemia. Profiling relied on immunoSEQ multiplex PCR, and the TCRdb table lists in-frame clones only, not all of them. The sample shows nearly 35,000 clones, approximately 71% of them seen only once. Findings and caveats of the study: Top patient clones used TRBV06 genes more often: 8/27 versus 2/35 in controls. Patient CD4-sorted repertoires stayed more clonal than healthy ones after leukemic-clone removal.

V shed 6 bases and J shed 1 base, with 13 bases lying between them. Germline assignment: CDR1 SGHRS and CDR2 YFSETQ. There are 14 residues in the CDR3. This clone was detected only a few times. Its antigen remains unidentified. Input material: CD4+ T cells from blood buffy coats. This chain links TRBV5-1 with TRBJ1-1, with D perhaps TRBD1 (5 bases). The sequence came from a human donor in good health. The CDR3 DNA is TGCGCCAGCAAAGAGGGGCCCGAGAACACTGAAGCTTTCTTT. Translated, it gives CASKEGPENTEAFF.